Listed below are T cell receptor beta chains from one sample, sequenced in a study of OX40 agonist ivuxolimab in advanced cancers. Sequencing was performed with immunoSEQ multiplex PCR; in TCRdb, only in-frame clones are kept and a portion is missing. This table has 55,000 to 80,000 clones, 91% appearing once. The sequences come from CD4+ or CD8+ T cells sorted from blood, collected in a trial of the OX40 agonist ivuxolimab. These receptors were collected from an adult with an advanced solid tumor such as melanoma, head and neck, liver or kidney cancer. Both conserved end residues are part of each CDR3.

v_gene: TRBV7-2
CDR3aa: CASSRDLTSGRDTQYF

v_gene: TRBV10-3
CDR3aa: CAISESETQYF

v_gene: TRBV27
CDR3aa: CASSTYSGRWTGELFF

v_gene: TRBV7-2
CDR3aa: CASSFAGGAYNEQFF

v_gene: TRBV19
CDR3aa: CASSTGQGNYGYTF

v_gene: TRBV11-2
CDR3aa: CASSSYRGRIQYF

v_gene: TRBV19
CDR3aa: CASNLRGSGRGYNEQFF

v_gene: TRBV15
CDR3aa: CATSKRKGRDEQFF

v_gene: TRBV19
CDR3aa: CASSISGPETQYF

v_gene: TRBV19
CDR3aa: CASSILWQGNGYTF

v_gene: TRBV2
CDR3aa: CASSERLTGELFF

v_gene: TRBV30
CDR3aa: CAWSVGTSKRYQETQYF

v_gene: TRBV7-3
CDR3aa: CASSLDGRGTGELFF

v_gene: TRBV27
CDR3aa: CASSRVSNQPQHF

v_gene: TRBV9
CDR3aa: CASSVEVAGGGTDTQYF

v_gene: TRBV7-9
CDR3aa: CASSLGLANNEQFF

v_gene: TRBV9
CDR3aa: CASSVGAGSTDTQYF

v_gene: TRBV18
CDR3aa: CASSPGRESFTDTQYF

v_gene: TRBV18
CDR3aa: CASSPLREYTEAFF

v_gene: TRBV5-1
CDR3aa: CASSPYRTDTQYF

v_gene: TRBV4-2
CDR3aa: CASSQDRVAGLAPQSNGELFF

v_gene: TRBV9
CDR3aa: CASSQGPPGGSEAFF

v_gene: TRBV5-1
CDR3aa: CASATLPGQGSPQHF

v_gene: TRBV6-1
CDR3aa: CASSAPLAANSYEQYF

v_gene: TRBV27
CDR3aa: CASSSSRQNNSPLHF

v_gene: TRBV7-9
CDR3aa: CASSLAAYYEQYF

v_gene: TRBV5-4
CDR3aa: CASSISGSWENEQYF

v_gene: TRBV18
CDR3aa: CASSPGGEQYF